This T cell receptor beta chain was recorded in a study of T cells in Graves' hyperthyroidism and ophthalmopathy (dated by TCRdb to the late 2010s). Study-wide context: Peripheral blood was collected at initial diagnosis, before any treatment. TCR V-J signatures able to tell the groups apart were searched for in a discovery cohort of 90 to 100 patients, of whom more than 40 had Graves' ophthalmopathy and 55 to 60 had stable Graves' hyperthyroidism. An independent validation cohort of 18 to 20 hyperthyroidism patients and about 15 patients who later progressed to ophthalmopathy tested prospective prediction of ophthalmopathy. The 100 or so discovery patients were randomly divided into training and test sets at a 7:3 ratio. Thyroid tissue and blood T-cell repertoires from six Graves' hyperthyroidism patients were also compared in the study. After sampling, hyperthyroidism patients received methimazole starting at 30 mg daily, and ophthalmopathy patients received high-dose intravenous methylprednisolone. According to the paper, TCR Vbeta CDR3 sequencing was carried out on about 140 peripheral blood samples, which came from fewer than 50 ophthalmopathy, approximately 72 hyperthyroidism and 17 progressor patients.

Moderately to severely active disease, a Clinical Activity Score of at least 3, a NOSPECS grade of at least 4, and a duration under 3 months were present in ophthalmopathy patients. Exclusion was applied to patients with uncontrolled infections, other autoimmune diseases, pregnancy or lactation. Clinical symptoms, serum thyroxine and TRAb, thyroid ultrasound, and orbital computed tomography formed the basis for the diagnoses. PBMCs were isolated from 10 ml of fresh peripheral blood by Ficoll-Paque density gradient centrifugation. Total RNA was extracted with Trizol reagent, and quality was checked on an Agilent 2100 Bioanalyzer. The TCR beta CDR3 regions were amplified from the RNA transcripts. A first-round RT-PCR of the TCR CDR3 used the HTBI primer set with the Qiagen OneStep RT-PCR kit. Libraries were constructed in a second round of multiplex PCR, after which size selection and purification were performed. The libraries were sequenced on an Illumina HiSeq2000 using paired-end 100 bp reads. From the authors' description of their analysis: Raw data were processed with SOAPnuke, discarding reads with adapters, uncalled bases, mean Phred below 15, or no exact constant-primer or identifier match. COPE v1.2.5 was used to merge high-quality paired reads, and clonotypes were defined as unique nucleotide sequences. MiTCR v1.1 was used to align the clonotypes against IMGT TRBV, TRBD and TRBJ reference segments. The analysis was restricted to V-J combinations with a frequency above 0.0001, which together covered 99% to 99.2% of the repertoires. The TCS score was defined as the ratio of F50 (clonal expansion) to E x V (chaos), calculated using BLOSUM62-based TCRdist between CDR3 peptides within each V-J. Welch's t-statistics and random forest reduced roughly 530 V-J features to 13, which were used in a naive Bayes classifier (R e1071). The public sequencing data were trimmed at Q25 with fastp and processed into clonotypes with MiXCR by TCRdb, which kept only in-frame beta chains. Entries are consolidated by CDR3 protein sequence, retaining the most common genes and DNA. The V and J calls and clone size come from TCRdb's table, not from the authors' own analysis. This sample lists approximately 600,000 distinct CDR3 sequences; around 21% were detected once. 34% of the sample goes to the ten largest clones.

This clonotype was counted many times. What this receptor recognizes is not known. No clone much larger than this one lies a single base away; base qualities are absent. The germline V gene (reference sequence) gives CDR1 as LNHNV and CDR2 as YYDKDF. From the cysteine through the phenylalanine, the CDR3 covers 14 amino acids. Of all the DNA, just the CDR3 is kept, 42 bases in frame from base 1. The V and J ends are trimmed by 5 bases and 0 bases, leaving 8 bases between them. Findings and caveats that apply to the study as a whole: In validation, progression to ophthalmopathy was predicted by the model with roughly 69% sensitivity and 72.22% specificity, a median of about 6 months before onset. A 13 V-J signature model separated ophthalmopathy from stable hyperthyroidism, with approximately 87% sensitivity and around 84% specificity in cross-validation and 80%/75% in testing. Most expanded thyroid clonotypes (frequency above 0.001) were also detected in blood, a finding suggesting that blood repertoires may reflect thyroid immune responses. No statistical method was used to set the sample size in advance, and investigators knew the group allocation.

Recombination joined TRBV15 with TRBJ1-5, with the D segment identity uncertain. This TCR derives from a man aged 30 to 45 with Graves' ophthalmopathy. Sequencing was done on a sample of blood. The CDR3 corresponds to CATSWTDSNQPQHF. DNA sequence: TGTGCCACCAGCTGGACGGATAGCAATCAGCCCCAGCATTTT.